This passage covers 32 T cell receptor beta chains from one sample sequenced in a study of T cell responses to AZD1222 COVID-19 vaccine. Produced via immunoSEQ multiplex PCR; TCRdb's table is partial and in-frame only. Of about 140,000 clones in the sample, 80% to 95% were seen once. This specimen consisted of peripheral blood, obtained 28 days after the second AZD1222 dose. The receptor source for this set is an adult who received the AZD1222 COVID-19 vaccine.

The chain has TRBV28 and TRBJ2-7; TRBD1 agrees at 10 bases. V gave up 6 bases and J gave up 4 bases; unmatched junction bases: 6. The CDR3 runs to 14 residues. Looked up from germline, CDR1 is MDHEN and CDR2 is SYDVKM. As DNA, the CDR3 is TGTGCCAGCAGGGAAAGACAGGGGGCGTACGAGCAGTACTTC. It specifies CASRERQGAYEQYF.

For the CDR3, the DNA is TGTGCCACCAGTGCCTCCCGAACTGGGAGGTTCGGAGATACGCAGTATTTT. Its translation is CATSASRTGRFGDTQYF. The V call is TRBV24-1, the J call TRBJ2-3, with a possible D match to TRBD2 (6 bases). The germline V gene encodes CDR1 KGHDR and CDR2 SFDVKD. The CDR3 is 17 residues long. Trimming shortened V by 5 bases and J by 5 bases, and 22 bases separated the two germline ends.

This rearrangement joins TRBV9 to TRBJ1-1; TRBD1 matches at 8 bases. The germline V gene has CDR1 SGDLS and CDR2 YYNGEE. Germline trimming cut 3 bases from V and 5 bases from J; bases unmatched to any gene: 9. The CDR3 is 15 residues long. Here the CDR3 reads CASSAPGGKSTEAFF. CDR3 nucleotides: TGTGCCAGCAGCGCCCCAGGGGGCAAGAGTACTGAAGCTTTCTTT.

This clone has just one count. The chain combines TRBV5-1 with TRBJ2-3; TRBD1 aligns across 12 bases. CDR1 is SGHRS, CDR2 YFSETQ, per germline. The CDR3 runs to 16 residues. J was trimmed by 8 bases and V by 0 bases; bases with no gene match: 7. Here the CDR3 reads CASSLGDRGLHSTQYF. CDR3 bases: TGCGCCAGCAGCTTGGGGGACAGGGGGCTCCATAGTACGCAGTATTTT.

The chain recombines TRBV11-2 with TRBJ1-6; D is perhaps TRBD1 (5 bases). V was clipped by 1 base and J by 0 bases, with 10 bases between them. The CDR3 contains 17 residues. Germline values: CDR1 SGHAT, CDR2 FQNNGV. The CDR3 DNA reads as TGTGCCAGCAGCTTAGTTGGAGACAGCTCCTATAATTCACCCCTCCACTTT. Protein: CASSLVGDSSYNSPLHF.

The V call is TRBV13, the J call TRBJ2-3, with a possible D match to TRBD1 (5 bases). CDR3 size: 15 residues. Trimming pared 5 bases from V and 2 bases from J, leaving 14 bases between. The V gene's germline CDR1 is PRHDT and CDR2 FYEKMQ (reference sequence). The chain's CDR3 is CASSTQGLNTDTQYF. CDR3 sequence (DNA): TGTGCCAGCAGCACCCAGGGCTTAAACACAGATACGCAGTATTTT.

This chain uses TRBV19 with TRBJ2-5; D gene unclear. Trimming removed 6 bases from V and 5 bases from J, with 16 bases in between. The CDR3 runs to 14 residues. Germline loops: CDR1 LNHDA, CDR2 SQIVND (reference sequence). The CDR3 DNA follows: TGTGCCAGTAGCCCCTACTCGGGTTGGGAGACCCAGTACTTC. Translated: CASSPYSGWETQYF.

The V call is TRBV28, the J call TRBJ1-2; weak D call: TRBD1 (5 bases). The CDR3 length is 15 residues. Trimming took off 1 base at V and 1 base at J, with 10 bases between the two ends. CDR1 is MDHEN, CDR2 SYDVKM, per germline. CDR3 DNA: TGTGCCAGCAGTTTATACGGACAAGTTAACTATGGCTACACCTTC. Amino acid sequence: CASSLYGQVNYGYTF.

The rearrangement links TRBV4-3 to TRBJ1-2, with 8 bases identical to TRBD1. Per germline, CDR1 LGHNA and CDR2 YSLEER. The length of the CDR3 is 14 residues. The trim removed 3 bases at V and 4 bases at J, leaving 4 bases unmatched. This CDR3 is CASSQDRAGYGYTF. CDR3 in DNA: TGCGCCAGCAGCCAGGACAGGGCGGGCTATGGCTACACCTTC.

V and J are TRBV4-3 and TRBJ1-5; D is uncertain. Between the trimmed V and J ends, which lost 0 bases and 6 bases, there was a span of 9 bases. CDR1 is LGHNA, CDR2 YSLEER, per germline. This CDR3 has 14 amino acids. The CDR3 DNA reads as TGCGCCAGCAGCCAAGATATCTCCAGTCAGCCCCAGCATTTT. Translating it yields CASSQDISSQPQHF.

The chain employs TRBV6-2 or TRBV6-3 and TRBJ2-1; 10 nucleotides line up with TRBD2. Germline trimming cut 4 bases from V and 5 bases from J; bases unmatched to any gene: 5. CDR1 MNHEY and CDR2 SVGEGT come from the germline V gene. The CDR3 consists of 15 residues. The CDR3 reads CASSSRLAGNNEQFF. CDR3 nucleotide sequence: TGTGCCAGCAGTTCCCGACTAGCGGGTAACAATGAGCAGTTCTTC.

The genes are TRBV11-2 and TRBJ2-7; D not certain. CDR1 is SGHAT and CDR2 is FQNNGV in the germline V gene. This CDR3 contains 14 residues. Trimming shortened V by 1 base and J by 6 bases, and 13 bases separated the two germline ends. The CDR3 reads CASSLGVGAFEQYF. CDR3 bases: TGTGCCAGCAGCTTAGGGGTAGGCGCATTCGAGCAGTACTTC.

The chain recombines TRBV7-2 with TRBJ2-1; TRBD2 agrees at 10 bases. Losses at the gene ends were 5 bases for V and 7 bases for J; bases not matched to a gene: 5. This CDR3 region has 14 residues. The germline gives CDR1 SGHTA, CDR2 FQGNSA. The CDR3 DNA follows: TGTGCCAGCAGCGCGGGACTAGCGCAGAATGAGCAGTTCTTC. Translating gives CASSAGLAQNEQFF.

This clone was seen just once. V usage is TRBV29-1 and J usage is TRBJ1-3; D is unclear. Trimming cost V 2 bases and J 0 bases, with 5 bases left between them. In germline, CDR1 is SQVTM, CDR2 ANQGSEA. This CDR3 spans 13 amino acids. This chain's CDR3 is CSVESLSGNTIYF. CDR3 sequence (DNA): TGCAGCGTTGAAAGCCTCTCTGGAAACACCATATATTTT. Variable domain in full (rest from reference TRBV29-1 and TRBJ1-3): SAVISQKPSRDICQRGTSLTIQCQVDSQVTMMFWYRQQPGQSLTLIATANQGSEATYESGFVIDKFPISRPNLTFSTLTVSNMSPEDSSIYLCSVESLSGNTIYFGEGSWLTVV.

The chain carries TRBV6-5 and TRBJ1-1; D is undetermined. The V end lost 2 bases, the J end lost 1 base, and 8 bases lay between the germline ends. The CDR3 sequence is 14 residues long. CDR1 is MNHEY, CDR2 SVGAGI, per germline. CDR3 sequence (DNA): TGTGCCAGCAGTTACCGGGAGGGGAACACTGAAGCTTTCTTT. It translates to CASSYREGNTEAFF.

The chain is built from TRBV29-1 and TRBJ2-2; TRBD2 aligns across 8 bases. J gave up 1 base and V 7 bases, and 5 bases lay outside the gene matches. Germline V lookup: CDR1 SQVTM, CDR2 ANQGSEA. The CDR3 length is 14 residues. Here the CDR3 DNA reads TGCAGCGCCGGGGGGACTAGGAACACCGGGGAGCTGTTTTTT. It codes for CSAGGTRNTGELFF.

The V call is TRBV27, the J call TRBJ2-1; unclear D gene. The CDR3 has 17 amino acids. Deletions cut 5 bases from V and 0 bases from J, with 17 bases between. Germline values: CDR1 MNHEY, CDR2 SMNVEV (reference sequence). Here the CDR3 reads CASSLFIRPSSYNEQFF. CDR3 DNA sequence: TGTGCCAGCAGTCTCTTTATAAGGCCCAGCTCCTACAATGAGCAGTTCTTC.

This clone was recorded once. The rearrangement uses TRBV6-5 and TRBJ1-1, with D maybe TRBD1 (5 bases). V lost 4 bases, J lost 3 bases, and 12 bases lay in between. This CDR3 has 14 amino acids. Looked up from germline, CDR1 is MNHEY and CDR2 is SVGAGI. In DNA, the CDR3 is TGTGCCAGCAGTTTCGATATAGGGGACACTGAAGCTTTCTTT. Its translation is CASSFDIGDTEAFF.

The CDR3 here is CASSIGGELGLAGVSVHEQFF. CDR3 DNA sequence: TGTGCCAGTAGTATAGGGGGGGAGCTGGGACTAGCGGGAGTAAGTGTCCATGAGCAGTTCTTC. The V gene is TRBV19, the J gene TRBJ2-1, with TRBD2 identical over 14 bases. Germline values: CDR1 LNHDA, CDR2 SQIVND (reference sequence). V shed 1 base and J 8 bases; nucleotides not matched to a gene: 19. This CDR3 is 21 amino acids long.

The chain links TRBV28 to TRBJ2-1, with D possibly called TRBD1 or TRBD2 (5 bases each). The germline V gene encodes CDR1 MDHEN and CDR2 SYDVKM. This CDR3 is built from 16 residues. Trimming removed 1 base at V and 0 bases at J, with 10 bases between. The CDR3 DNA reads as TGTGCCAGCAGTTTATTTGAGGGACGCTCCTACAATGAGCAGTTCTTC. Translation gives CASSLFEGRSYNEQFF.

The gene calls are TRBV28 and TRBJ1-5, with D unclear. Germline CDR1 and CDR2: MDHEN and SYDVKM. With 6 bases removed from V and 0 bases from J, the gap between germline ends came to 21 bases. This CDR3 comprises 18 residues. For the CDR3, the DNA is TGTGCCAGCAGCCCGGAGGAGTTGGGCGCATATAGCAATCAGCCCCAGCATTTT. Translating it yields CASSPEELGAYSNQPQHF.

This clone was seen just once. J is TRBJ2-7 and V is TRBV6-6, with 7 nucleotides matching TRBD1. The CDR3 contains 13 residues. Trimming removed 7 bases from V and 4 bases from J; junction bases left unmatched: 7. Germline V gene sequence: CDR1 MNHNY, CDR2 SVGAGI (reference sequence). The CDR3 spells CASTKPDRYEQYF. CDR3 nucleotide sequence: TGTGCCAGCACTAAACCGGACAGGTACGAGCAGTACTTC.

V gene TRBV19 combines with J gene TRBJ1-4; the match to TRBD1 covers 8 bases. Germline CDR1 reads LNHDA; CDR2 reads SQIVND (reference sequence). The CDR3 consists of 13 residues. The trim removed 7 bases at V and 7 bases at J, leaving 5 bases unmatched. This CDR3 reads CASKPGGVEKLFF. The DNA for the CDR3 is TGTGCCAGTAAGCCAGGGGGCGTTGAAAAACTGTTTTTT. The full variable domain, rest sourced from reference TRBV19 and TRBJ1-4, is DGGITQSPKYLFRKEGQNVTLSCEQNLNHDAMYWYRQDPGQGLRLIYYSQIVNDFQKGDIAEGYSVSREKKESFPLTVTSAQKNPTAFYLCASKPGGVEKLFFGSGTQLSVL.

The J gene is TRBJ1-3, the V gene TRBV9; D may be TRBD1 (6 bases). The CDR3 covers 17 residues. CDR1 and CDR2 (germline): SGDLS, YYNGEE. V shed 0 bases and J shed 0 bases, with 13 bases lying between them. The CDR3, as DNA: TGTGCCAGCAGCGTAGGAGGGGGAGGGGGCTCTGGAAACACCATATATTTT. Translating gives CASSVGGGGGSGNTIYF.

V and J are TRBV15 and TRBJ1-2; weak D call: TRBD1 (6 bases). Germline CDR1 is LNHNV and CDR2 is YYDKDF (reference sequence). Trimming shortened V by 0 bases and J by 5 bases, and 7 bases separated the two germline ends. CDR3 length equals 13 residues. The CDR3 sequence is CATSRDRGYGYTF. Here the CDR3 DNA reads TGTGCCACCAGCAGAGACAGGGGATATGGCTACACCTTC.

J is TRBJ1-1 and V is TRBV12-3 or TRBV12-4; D gene unclear. V shed 6 bases and J shed 5 bases, with 7 bases lying between them. The CDR3 loop spans 11 amino acids. DNA of the CDR3: TGTGCCAGCAGCACCAGGACTGAAGCTTTCTTT. Its protein is CASSTRTEAFF.

This clone is a singleton in its sample. The chain uses TRBV28 and TRBJ1-2, with 9 nucleotides matching TRBD1. V lost 4 bases to trimming and J lost 1 base; unmatched junction nucleotides: 1. The germline gives CDR1 MDHEN, CDR2 SYDVKM. The CDR3 is 14 amino acids. For the CDR3, the DNA is TGTGCCAGCAGTTCGGGACAGGGTAACTATGGCTACACCTTC. Its protein product is CASSSGQGNYGYTF.

This rearrangement joins TRBV2 to TRBJ1-3, with a tentative D call TRBD1 (5 bases). CDR1 is SNHLY and CDR2 is FYNNEI in the germline V gene. This CDR3 region has 16 residues. Trimming left V 5 bases short and J 6 bases short, with 20 bases between. The CDR3 region is CASSNRDPGGVNTIYF. The CDR3 DNA reads as TGTGCCAGCAGTAACCGGGACCCTGGGGGAGTAAACACCATATATTTT.

This clone has more than one count but fewer than ten. This chain joins TRBV4-1 and TRBJ1-6; D may be TRBD1 (5 bases). V lost 7 bases and J lost 8, with 12 bases in between. Germline loops: CDR1 MGHRA, CDR2 YSYEKL. The CDR3 totals 13 residues. DNA of the CDR3: TGCGCCAGCAAGGGGCCGCCTTATTCACCCCTCCACTTT. This translates into CASKGPPYSPLHF.

The chain employs TRBV5-1 and TRBJ2-2; D not certain. Germline V gives CDR1 SGHRS, CDR2 YFSETQ. V lost 6 bases and J lost 4, with 10 bases in between. This CDR3 has 13 amino acids. DNA of the CDR3: TGCGCCAGCAAGGAGATAGGCACCGGGGAGCTGTTTTTT. It yields the protein CASKEIGTGELFF.

The gene calls are TRBV5-8 and TRBJ1-4, with 7 bases matching TRBD1. V gave up 0 bases and J gave up 7 bases; unmatched junction bases: 3. The germline V gene has CDR1 SGHTS and CDR2 YDEGEE. The CDR3 spans 14 residues. As DNA, the CDR3 is TGTGCCAGCAGCTTGGGCCGACAGGGTGAAAAACTGTTTTTT. Protein sequence: CASSLGRQGEKLFF.

This chain links TRBV5-1 with TRBJ2-5, with D uncertain. V was shortened by 0 bases and J by 3 bases, with 6 bases between the two germline ends. CDR3 length: 13 residues. Germline V CDR1 and CDR2: SGHRS, YFSETQ. CDR3 coding DNA: TGCGCCAGCAGCTTGGACGGAGAAGAGACCCAGTACTTC. Its translation is CASSLDGEETQYF.